This T cell receptor (beta chain) was recovered during a study of blood T cell repertoires in COVID-19. Study in general: In each case, the material was cDNA or gDNA derived from T cells, B-cell-depleted T cells, or PBMCs.

Authors' processing steps: By means of reference gene primer amplification, nucleated cell counts were estimated. Sequencing was performed with immunoSEQ multiplex PCR; in TCRdb, only in-frame clones are kept and a portion is missing. That table furnishes V, J and clone size, whereas the DNA furnished D and trimming. Counted here are 210,000 or so clones, 65% to 85% occurring once; the ten biggest clones make up roughly 2.9%. Germline lookup yields CDR1 SGHNT and CDR2 YYREEE (reference sequence). The V gene lost 3 bases and the J gene lost 7 bases, with 19 bases spanning the gap. The CDR3 runs to 15 residues.

The sequenced material came from peripheral blood. The TCR sequence derives from a man in his forties or fifties with active or convalescent COVID-19. V is TRBV5-4 and J is TRBJ2-5; a weak D match, TRBD2 (6 bases). The CDR3 region is CASSSVGGTRGTQYF. The CDR3, as DNA: TGTGCCAGCAGCTCAGTGGGCGGGACCCGGGGGACCCAGTACTTC.